Sequencing of this T cell receptor (beta chain) was carried out in a study of OX40 agonist ivuxolimab in advanced cancers. Study in general: Of the patients, three showed partial responses, one with hepatocellular carcinoma and two with cutaneous melanoma.

As regards this clone: Its antigen is unknown.

Overall study findings and caveats: Expanded peripheral T cell antigen specificity was not determined.

Data came from immunoSEQ multiplex PCR; TCRdb stores just in-frame clones and leaves some out. The sample has about 46,000 clones; 89% are singletons. Germline V gene sequence: CDR1 LGHNA, CDR2 YSLEER. Trimming pared 4 bases from V and 7 bases from J, leaving 23 bases between. This CDR3 has 17 amino acids. V gene TRBV4-3 combines with J gene TRBJ2-1, with D possibly matching TRBD1 (5 bases). The clonotype originates from an adult with an advanced solid tumor such as melanoma, head and neck, liver or kidney cancer. The specimen comprised CD4+ or CD8+ T cells sorted from blood, sampled in a trial of the OX40 agonist ivuxolimab. CDR3 sequence: CASSRATASRRANEQFF. In DNA, the CDR3 is TGCGCCAGCAGCCGAGCGACAGCCTCCAGACGGGCTAATGAGCAGTTCTTC.